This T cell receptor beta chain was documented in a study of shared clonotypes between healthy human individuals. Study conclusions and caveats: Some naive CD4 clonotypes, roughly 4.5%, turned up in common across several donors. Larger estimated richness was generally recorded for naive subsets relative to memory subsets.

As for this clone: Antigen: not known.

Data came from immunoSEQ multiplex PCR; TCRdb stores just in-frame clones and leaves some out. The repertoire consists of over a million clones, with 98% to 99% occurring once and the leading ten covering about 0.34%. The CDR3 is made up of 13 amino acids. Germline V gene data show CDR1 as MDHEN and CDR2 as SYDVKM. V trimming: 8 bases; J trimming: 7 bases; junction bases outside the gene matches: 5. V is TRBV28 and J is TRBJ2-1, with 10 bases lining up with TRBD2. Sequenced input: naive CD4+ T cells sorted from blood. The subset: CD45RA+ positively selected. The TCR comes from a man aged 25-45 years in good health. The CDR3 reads CASRGLARNEQFF. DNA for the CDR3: TGTGCCAGCCGGGGACTAGCGAGGAATGAGCAGTTCTTC.